This is a list of T cell receptor beta chains from one sample in a study of beta chain features in type 1 diabetes. Measured with immunoSEQ multiplex PCR; TCRdb has only the in-frame clones, and not every one. Altogether about 620,000 clones are present, around 15% being singletons, with the ten largest covering approximately 0.093%. The sequenced sample was naive CD4+ T cells from blood. The receptors come from a man aged 18 to 29 in good health. CDR3s include the opening cysteine and the closing phenylalanine or tryptophan. A D gene is named only where the DNA matches it firmly. Some rows have no size entry. The others give once, few or many, or a class for an expanded clone.

j_call,v_call,d_call,clone_size,cdr3_aa,cdr3_nt
TRBJ1-4,TRBV9,-,-,CASSVGDTNEKLFF,TGTGCCAGCAGCGTGGGGGATACCAATGAAAAACTGTTTTTT
TRBJ1-2,TRBV18,-,few,CASLSRFGYTF,TGTGCCAGCCTGTCTCGCTTCGGCTACACCTTC
TRBJ2-3,TRBV7-3,TRBD2,-,CASSLFSASGGDTDTQYF,TGTGCCAGCAGCTTATTTTCCGCTAGCGGGGGGGACACAGATACGCAGTATTTT
TRBJ1-2,TRBV10-3,-,-,CAVSGTVNYGYTF,TGTGCCGTCTCCGGGACGGTCAACTATGGCTACACCTTC
TRBJ2-7,TRBV7-3,-,-,CASSLQEGPHEQYF,TGTGCCAGCAGCTTACAGGAGGGCCCCCACGAGCAGTACTTC
TRBJ1-2,TRBV7-9,TRBD1,few,CASSMDRGIGYTF,TGTGCCAGCAGCATGGACAGGGGAATTGGCTACACCTTC
TRBJ2-7,TRBV4-3,-,few,CASSQDLIRPYEQYF,TGCGCCAGCAGCCAAGATCTCATCCGACCCTACGAGCAGTACTTC
TRBJ2-4,TRBV14,TRBD2,-,CASSQGASGRSGIQYF,TGTGCCAGCAGCCAAGGGGCTAGCGGGAGGTCGGGCATTCAGTACTTC
TRBJ2-2,TRBV5-1,-,few,CASSPQRVHGELFF,TGCGCCAGCAGCCCCCAGCGGGTGCACGGGGAGCTGTTTTTT
TRBJ2-1,TRBV29-1,-,few,CSVEVGFSYNEQFF,TGCAGCGTTGAGGTGGGATTCTCCTACAATGAGCAGTTCTTC
TRBJ2-7,TRBV7-9,TRBD1,-,CASSLGTGTGVYEQYF,TGTGCCAGCAGCCTTGGGACAGGGACGGGTGTCTACGAGCAGTACTTC
TRBJ2-5,TRBV18,-,-,CASSPKPRTQETQYF,TGTGCCAGCTCACCCAAACCCAGGACGCAAGAGACCCAGTACTTC
TRBJ2-1,TRBV5-1,-,-,CASTTGWGLGRGEQFF,TGCGCCAGCACCACCGGGTGGGGCTTGGGTCGAGGCGAGCAGTTCTTC
TRBJ2-7,TRBV28,-,few,CASGMNPSYEQYF,TGTGCCAGCGGTATGAACCCGTCCTACGAGCAGTACTTC
TRBJ1-1,TRBV6-5,-,few,CASSYKWNTEAFF,TGTGCCAGCAGTTACAAGTGGAACACTGAAGCTTTCTTT
TRBJ1-2,TRBV7-9,-,-,CASSLEQYGYTF,TGTGCCAGCAGCTTAGAACAGTATGGCTACACCTTC
TRBJ2-3,TRBV5-1,-,-,CASSSSGNTQYF,TGCGCCAGCAGCTCCAGCGGAAATACGCAGTATTTT
TRBJ2-1,TRBV25-1,TRBD1,few,CASSDGQGNNEQFF,TGTGCCAGCAGTGATGGACAGGGCAACAATGAGCAGTTCTTC
TRBJ2-3,TRBV19,-,-,CASRSLLGASTDTQYF,TGTGCCAGTAGATCCCTCCTAGGGGCTAGCACAGATACGCAGTATTTT
TRBJ1-5,TRBV2,-,-,CASRDWRGERYSNQPQHF,TGTGCCAGCAGAGACTGGAGGGGGGAACGATATAGCAATCAGCCCCAGCATTTT
TRBJ2-2,TRBV7-2,TRBD2,-,CASSLVSGRTGELFF,TGTGCCAGCAGCTTAGTTAGCGGGAGGACCGGGGAGCTGTTTTTT
TRBJ2-1,TRBV11-2,TRBD2,few,CASSSLAGGHNEQFF,TGTGCCAGCAGCTCCTTAGCGGGAGGGCACAATGAGCAGTTCTTC
TRBJ1-6,TRBV13,TRBD1,few,CASTQFGTGTPPLHF,TGTGCCAGCACCCAATTCGGGACAGGGACGCCACCCCTCCACTTT
TRBJ2-7,TRBV5-6,-,-,CASSRGALSYEQYF,TGTGCCAGCAGCCGGGGGGCACTCTCCTACGAGCAGTACTTC
TRBJ2-1,TRBV7-3,-,-,CASSVIGSGYNEQFF,TGTGCCAGCAGCGTAATCGGAAGTGGTTACAATGAGCAGTTCTTC
TRBJ2-3,TRBV7-2,-,few,CASSLTQLIRDTQYF,TGTGCCAGCAGCTTAACGCAGCTGATCAGAGATACGCAGTATTTT
TRBJ2-7,TRBV7-2,TRBD1,-,CASSPGQGATYEQYF,TGTGCCAGCAGCCCAGGACAGGGGGCGACCTACGAGCAGTACTTC
TRBJ2-1,TRBV19,-,-,CASTLWGAGYNEQFF,TGTGCCAGTACTCTTTGGGGGGCCGGCTACAATGAGCAGTTCTTC
TRBJ2-5,TRBV21-1,-,few,CASSKAPIKRTQYF,TGTGCCAGCAGCAAAGCCCCCATTAAGAGGACCCAGTACTTC
TRBJ2-7,TRBV19,-,few,CASSPRGGFYEQYF,TGTGCCAGTAGCCCGCGAGGCGGTTTCTACGAGCAGTACTTC
TRBJ2-1,TRBV5-4,TRBD2,few,CASSFLAGAVHEQFF,TGTGCCAGCAGCTTTCTAGCGGGTGCCGTTCATGAGCAGTTCTTC
TRBJ2-4,TRBV27,TRBD1,few,CASSRQGLGKNIQYF,TGTGCCAGCAGTCGACAGGGGCTGGGCAAAAACATTCAGTACTTC
TRBJ2-6,TRBV19,TRBD1,-,CASSTRTGTVISGANVLTF,TGTGCCAGTAGTACGAGAACCGGGACAGTCATCTCTGGGGCCAACGTCCTGACTTTC
TRBJ2-7,TRBV28,TRBD1,few,CASSEVGTAYEQYF,TGTGCCAGCAGTGAGGTCGGGACAGCCTACGAGCAGTACTTC
TRBJ2-2,TRBV27,-,-,CASSFRGRDTGELFF,TGTGCCAGCAGTTTTCGGGGGCGCGACACCGGGGAGCTGTTTTTT
TRBJ2-4,TRBV7-2,-,many,CASSFLGPGIQYF,TGTGCCAGCAGCTTTTTAGGGCCAGGCATTCAGTACTTC
TRBJ1-3,TRBV9,-,many,CASSAGQYGNTIYF,TGTGCCAGCAGCGCAGGACAATACGGAAACACCATATATTTT
TRBJ2-6,TRBV7-3,TRBD2,few,CASSLLGGQPGANVLTF,TGTGCCAGCAGCCTGCTGGGAGGGCAGCCTGGGGCCAACGTCCTGACTTTC
TRBJ1-6,TRBV7-2,-,few,CASSPSYSPLHF,TGTGCCAGCAGCCCCTCGTATAGCCCCCTCCACTTT
TRBJ1-2,TRBV28,-,-,CASSITFRRTVKDGYTF,TGTGCCAGCAGTATCACGTTCCGTCGGACAGTTAAGGATGGCTACACCTTC
TRBJ1-2,TRBV18,TRBD1,-,CASSLPGQGTGYGYTF,TGTGCCAGCTCACTACCGGGACAGGGAACAGGCTATGGCTACACCTTC
TRBJ2-1,TRBV2,TRBD2,few,CASSVEGLARNEQFF,TGTGCCAGCAGTGTTGAGGGACTAGCCCGGAATGAGCAGTTCTTC
TRBJ2-7,TRBV2,TRBD1,-,CASRGQGRSQRYEQYF,TGTGCCAGCAGAGGACAGGGAAGATCCCAGCGGTACGAGCAGTACTTC
TRBJ2-7,TRBV14,-,few,CASSQNRALYEQYF,TGTGCCAGCAGCCAGAACCGGGCCCTCTACGAGCAGTACTTC